These 29 T cell receptor beta chains share one sample of origin, sequenced in a study of T-cell memory formation after mild COVID-19. TCRdb re-called the 5' RACE reads with MiXCR, one entry per CDR3 protein. The sample includes about 350,000 distinct CDR3 sequences, approximately 14% seen only once; the top ten take 22%. The sequenced sample was PBMCs or a T cell subset sorted from them (not recorded which). The receptors derive from a young man who had mild COVID-19 (a few samples of this study predate the infection). Cell type and time point are not known.

This clonotype came up many times. The chain uses TRBV5-1 and TRBJ2-5; 7 bases match TRBD2. CDR1 is SGHRS and CDR2 is YFSETQ in the germline V gene. This CDR3 region has 14 residues. J lost 4 bases, V lost 0 bases, and 3 bases had no gene match. The CDR3 here is CASSLGLAVETQYF. The CDR3 bases are TGCGCCAGCAGCTTGGGGCTAGCGGTAGAGACCCAGTACTTC.

The chain is built from TRBV20-1 and TRBJ2-5, with 9 nucleotides matching TRBD2. CDR3 length: 15 residues. The germline V gene has CDR1 DFQATT and CDR2 SNEGSKA (reference sequence). The CDR3 loop is CSPQVAGGAGETQYF. CDR3 DNA sequence: TGCAGCCCCCAAGTGGCGGGGGGGGCAGGAGAGACCCAGTACTTC.

This clonotype was counted many times. This chain joins TRBV20-1 and TRBJ2-3; no firm D call. Germline CDR1 is DFQATT and CDR2 is SNEGSKA (reference sequence). This CDR3 is 11 amino acids long. Trimming removed 6 bases from V and 0 bases from J, with 4 bases in between. DNA of the CDR3: TGCAGTGCGGAGAGCACAGATACGCAGTATTTT. Its translation: CSAESTDTQYF.

The V gene is TRBV15, the J gene TRBJ2-1, with D unresolved. The germline gives CDR1 LNHNV, CDR2 YYDKDF (reference sequence). This CDR3 comprises 15 residues. The ends were cut back, 0 bases at V and 7 bases at J, with 13 bases in the middle. The CDR3 spells CATSRDRTGGNEQFF. CDR3 DNA: TGTGCCACCAGCAGAGACCGAACCGGTGGGAATGAGCAGTTCTTC.

J is TRBJ2-3 and V is TRBV4-2; D not certain. V dropped 4 bases and J dropped 2 bases, with 10 bases sitting between them. The CDR3 runs 14 residues. CDR1 and CDR2 from the germline V gene are LGHNA and YNFKEQ. The CDR3 sequence is CASSPRFDTDTQYF. The CDR3 DNA reads as TGTGCCAGCAGCCCGAGATTCGACACAGATACGCAGTATTTT.

The sample holds a few counts of this clonotype. The rearrangement joins TRBV14 to TRBJ2-3, with D possibly matching TRBD1 (5 bases). In germline, CDR1 is SGHDN, CDR2 FVKESK. The CDR3 runs 14 residues. Trimming took 4 bases from V and 0 from J, leaving 8 bases between them. CDR3 sequence (DNA): TGTGCCAGCAGCCGGACAATTAGCACAGATACGCAGTATTTT. Residues: CASSRTISTDTQYF.

This clonotype was seen a few times. This sequence joins TRBV10-3 and TRBJ2-3, with TRBD2 matching over 8 bases. V shed 10 bases, J shed 2 bases, and the junction held 5 bases outside the gene matches. This CDR3 contains 13 residues. The germline gives CDR1 ENHRY, CDR2 SYGVKD. The CDR3 coding sequence is TGTGCCACGGGGGGGGCCCCCACAGATACGCAGTATTTT. Translating gives CATGGAPTDTQYF.

This clonotype was observed a few times. V and J are TRBV5-5 and TRBJ1-1; D might be TRBD1 (5 bases). V was trimmed by 0 bases and J by 4 bases, leaving 10 bases between them. The CDR3 is 14 amino acids. Germline V gene data show CDR1 as SGHKS and CDR2 as YYEKEE (reference sequence). As DNA, the CDR3 is TGTGCCAGCAGCTTGGGGCGGGGGTTCACTGAAGCTTTCTTT. Residues: CASSLGRGFTEAFF.

In its sample, this clonotype was seen many times. The chain recombines TRBV7-8 with TRBJ1-1; 7 bases are shared with TRBD1. Trimming at V came to 3 bases and at J to 4 bases, leaving 5 bases not matched to a gene. CDR1 and CDR2 (germline): SGHVS, FQNEAQ. There are 14 residues in the CDR3. The DNA of the CDR3 is TGTGCCAGCAGCTTCCACAGGGGAATCACTGAAGCTTTCTTT. This gives the protein CASSFHRGITEAFF.

This clonotype was seen at least ten times. The chain carries TRBV24-1 and TRBJ2-1; no firm D call. The V gene lost 1 base and the J gene lost 6 bases, with 6 bases spanning the gap. The CDR3 is 13 residues long. Looked up from germline, CDR1 is KGHDR and CDR2 is SFDVKD. CDR3 sequence (DNA): TGTGCCACCAGTGATTTCTTCCTCAATGAGCAGTTCTTC. Translating it yields CATSDFFLNEQFF.

The gene calls are TRBV3-1 and TRBJ2-5; 8 nucleotides match TRBD2. Germline assignment: CDR1 LGHDT and CDR2 YNNKEL (reference sequence). With V trimmed by 0 bases and J by 1 base, 4 bases remained unmatched. The CDR3 runs to 16 residues. Here the CDR3 DNA reads TGTGCCAGCAGCCAAGAGTCTGGACTAGCCCAAGAGACCCAGTACTTC. Translated, it gives CASSQESGLAQETQYF.

This clonotype came up a few times. This sequence joins TRBV9 and TRBJ2-7; 14 bases agree with TRBD2. This CDR3 is built from 17 residues. Looked up from germline, CDR1 is SGDLS and CDR2 is YYNGEE. V trimming: 0 bases; J trimming: 6 bases; junction bases outside the gene matches: 8. The CDR3 region has the DNA TGTGCCAGCAGCGTAGCAGGGACTAGCGGGGGCGAAACCGAGCAGTACTTC. Protein sequence: CASSVAGTSGGETEQYF.

The rearrangement uses TRBV4-3 and TRBJ2-5; 9 bases match TRBD2. Unmatched junction bases numbered 9, after V lost 0 bases and J lost 4 bases. The CDR3 extends over 17 amino acids. CDR1 is LGHNA and CDR2 is YSLEER in the germline V gene. The CDR3 protein is CASSQDVLAGTTETQYF. The CDR3, as DNA: TGCGCCAGCAGCCAAGATGTACTAGCGGGTACTACAGAGACCCAGTACTTC.

The chain links TRBV25-1 to TRBJ2-1; D not certain. V was clipped by 8 bases and J by 0 bases, with 8 bases between them. The CDR3 covers 13 residues. Germline V gene sequence: CDR1 MGHDK, CDR2 SYGVNS. CDR3 in amino acids: CASGRVSYNEQFF. The CDR3 bases are TGTGCCAGCGGCCGGGTCTCCTACAATGAGCAGTTCTTC.

V gene TRBV28 combines with J gene TRBJ1-1, with D perhaps matching TRBD1 (5 bases). With 7 bases removed from V and 0 bases from J, the gap between germline ends came to 9 bases. Germline V lookup: CDR1 MDHEN, CDR2 SYDVKM. This CDR3 is built from 13 residues. This chain's CDR3 is CASTDRLNTEAFF. Here the CDR3 DNA reads TGTGCCAGCACCGACAGATTGAACACTGAAGCTTTCTTT.

In its sample, this clonotype was seen a few times. The chain carries TRBV7-2 and TRBJ2-1, with a weak D call TRBD2 (6 bases). V gave up 3 bases and J gave up 8 bases, with 17 bases separating them. The CDR3 is 15 residues long. CDR1 is SGHTA, CDR2 FQGNSA, per germline. This chain's CDR3 is CASSFRAGGVYEQFF. The CDR3, as DNA: TGTGCCAGCAGCTTCCGGGCCGGAGGGGTGTATGAGCAGTTCTTC.

J is TRBJ2-2 and V is TRBV20-1; D perhaps matches TRBD2 (6 bases). Trimming stripped 1 base from V and 2 bases from J, with 11 bases between. The CDR3 loop spans 15 amino acids. The germline V gene has CDR1 DFQATT and CDR2 SNEGSKA (reference sequence). CDR3 DNA: TGCAGTGCTAGAGTCGCCGGGGGAAACACCGGGGAGCTGTTTTTT. Amino acid sequence: CSARVAGGNTGELFF.

The rearrangement joins TRBV6-2 or TRBV6-3 to TRBJ2-3; 7 bases match TRBD1. CDR3 length equals 13 residues. Germline V gene sequence: CDR1 MNHEY, CDR2 SVGEGT. J gave up 0 bases and V 8 bases, and 2 bases lay outside the gene matches. The CDR3 sequence: CASEGASTDTQYF. For the CDR3, the DNA is TGTGCCAGCGAGGGGGCGAGCACAGATACGCAGTATTTT.

CDR3 DNA sequence: TGTGCCAGCAGTCCCCCGGGCTTCGATGAGCAGTTCTTC. This codes for CASSPPGFDEQFF. The V gene is TRBV12-3 or TRBV12-4, the J gene TRBJ2-1; no clear D gene. This CDR3 spans 13 amino acids. V lost 5 bases to trimming and J lost 8 bases, with 13 bases between them.

V and J are TRBV7-2 and TRBJ1-3, with a possible D match to TRBD1 (5 bases). V was trimmed by 2 bases and J by 2 bases, leaving 10 bases between them. Germline V lookup: CDR1 SGHTA, CDR2 FQGNSA. The CDR3 has 15 residues. The CDR3 coding sequence is TGTGCCAGCAGCTTATGGGGCCCAGCTGGAAACACCATATATTTT. Translated: CASSLWGPAGNTIYF.

This chain uses TRBV3-1 with TRBJ2-2, with D tentatively TRBD1 (6 bases). V lost 4 bases and J 4 bases, leaving 13 bases between the germline ends. This CDR3 region has 15 residues. Per the germline V gene, CDR1 is LGHDT and CDR2 is YNNKEL (reference sequence). CDR3 amino acids: CASSRPTGPTGELFF. The CDR3 DNA reads as TGTGCCAGCAGCCGCCCCACAGGGCCCACCGGGGAGCTGTTTTTT.

This clonotype was counted between two and nine times. The gene calls are TRBV18 and TRBJ1-2; 9 bases fit TRBD1. CDR1 and CDR2 from the germline V gene are KGHSH and LQKENI. The trim removed 5 bases at V and 7 bases at J, leaving 17 bases unmatched. The CDR3 loop spans 17 amino acids. Here the CDR3 DNA reads TGTGCCAGCTCATCCCGGGACAGGGCATCGGAGAGCGCTGGCTACACCTTC. It codes for CASSSRDRASESAGYTF.

This clonotype was counted at least ten times. V is TRBV3-1 and J is TRBJ2-1; D call uncertain. The CDR3 consists of 12 residues. V lost 3 bases and J 10 bases, leaving 10 bases between the germline ends. CDR1 and CDR2 from the germline V gene are LGHDT and YNNKEL (reference sequence). CDR3 in amino acids: CASSHSPWEQFF. DNA for the CDR3: TGTGCCAGCAGCCACAGCCCTTGGGAGCAGTTCTTC.

This chain joins TRBV13 and TRBJ1-1; 8 bases map to TRBD1. The germline V gene has CDR1 PRHDT and CDR2 FYEKMQ (reference sequence). Unmatched junction bases numbered 4, after V lost 4 bases and J lost 6 bases. The CDR3 contains 13 residues. CDR3 sequence (DNA): TGTGCCAGCAGCTCGGACAGGGCTCCTGAAGCTTTCTTT. Amino acid sequence: CASSSDRAPEAFF. Full variable domain (missing parts from reference TRBV13 and TRBJ1-1): AAGVIQSPRHLIKEKRETATLKCYPIPRHDTVYWYQQGPGQDPQFLISFYEKMQSDKGSIPDRFSAQQFSDYHSELNMSSLELGDSALYFCASSSDRAPEAFFGQGTRLTVV.

This clonotype was recorded a few times. CDR3 sequence: CASSTGGPSSYNSPLHF. CDR3 bases: TGTGCCAGCAGTACCGGGGGGCCGAGCTCCTATAATTCACCCCTCCACTTT. The J gene is TRBJ1-6, the V gene TRBV2; D possibly corresponds to TRBD1 (6 bases). CDR1 is SNHLY and CDR2 is FYNNEI in the germline V gene. The CDR3 runs 17 residues. V lost 5 bases to trimming and J lost 0 bases, with 14 bases between them.

This chain connects TRBV9 to TRBJ1-3; D uncertain. Trimming shortened V by 10 bases and J by 0 bases, and 11 bases separated the two germline ends. Germline V CDR1 and CDR2: SGDLS, YYNGEE. The CDR3 loop spans 13 amino acids. CDR3 sequence reads: CASRSGSGNTIYF. CDR3 in DNA: TGTGCCTCCCGGAGCGGCTCTGGAAACACCATATATTTT.

The chain links TRBV6-5 to TRBJ1-2; TRBD1 agrees at 8 bases. V trimming: 6 bases; J trimming: 6 bases; junction bases outside the gene matches: 6. CDR1 and CDR2 (germline): MNHEY, SVGAGI. This CDR3 has 13 amino acids. The CDR3 loop reads CASRRDRTDGYTF. The DNA of the CDR3 is TGTGCCAGCAGGAGGGACAGGACGGATGGCTACACCTTC.

This clonotype has only a few counts. This chain connects TRBV20-1 to TRBJ1-5; no reliable D call. The CDR3 has 12 residues. Trimming cost V 3 bases and J 7 bases, with 10 bases left between them. Germline V gene lookup returns CDR1 DFQATT and CDR2 SNEGSKA (reference sequence). The CDR3 DNA sequence: TGCAGTGCTAGCCGGCCCCAGCAGCCCCAGCATTTT. Encoded protein: CSASRPQQPQHF.

The chain joins TRBV7-9 to TRBJ1-4, with D possibly matching TRBD1 (6 bases). CDR3 length equals 14 residues. Between the trimmed V and J ends, which lost 4 bases and 6 bases, there was a span of 12 bases. Germline CDR1 SEHNR, CDR2 FQNEAQ (reference sequence). The CDR3 region has the DNA TGTGCCAGCAGCTCACAGGGAGGGGATGAAAAACTGTTTTTT. Encoded protein: CASSSQGGDEKLFF. The full variable domain, its missing parts supplied by reference TRBV7-9 and TRBJ1-4, is DTGVSQNPRHKITKRGQNVTFRCDPISEHNRLYWYRQTLGQGPEFLTYFQNEAQLEKSRLLSDRFSAERPKGSFSTLEIQRTEQGDSAMYLCASSSQGGDEKLFFGSGTQLSVL.